These 30 T cell receptor beta chains share one sample of origin, sequenced in a study of patients and donors after allogeneic stem cell transplantation. TCRdb processed the RT-PCR reads anew with MiXCR; each CDR3 protein has one entry. This sample has tens of thousands of distinct CDR3 sequences, with around 46% found just once. Sequencing used blood, either unsorted or a sorted T cell fraction (not recorded which). The receptors here all came from a human donor who was either an allogeneic HSCT recipient or a stem cell or donor lymphocyte infusion donor (not recorded which). It is not recorded whose cells these are; they may come from a transplant donor.

This rearrangement joins TRBV10-1 to TRBJ1-1; D unresolved. The germline V gene encodes CDR1 WNHNN and CDR2 SYGVQD (reference sequence). The CDR3 length is 13 residues. With 2 bases removed from V and 8 bases from J, the gap between germline ends came to 12 bases. The CDR3 region has the DNA TGCGCCAGCAGTGAGGGAGGGAGACACGAAGCTTTCTTT. Encoded protein: CASSEGGRHEAFF.

The chain uses TRBV9 and TRBJ1-1; D possibly corresponds to TRBD1 (6 bases). V was cut by 4 bases and J by 1 base, with 17 bases left in between. CDR3 length equals 16 residues. In germline, CDR1 is SGDLS, CDR2 YYNGEE. CDR3 nucleotide sequence: TGTGCCAGCAGCCCGCAACCGGGGGGCACGAACACTGAAGCTTTCTTT. It specifies CASSPQPGGTNTEAFF.

The chain is built from TRBV7-9 and TRBJ2-1; possible D gene TRBD2, 6 bases. This CDR3 is built from 14 residues. Per germline, CDR1 SEHNR and CDR2 FQNEAQ (reference sequence). Trimming shortened V by 4 bases and J by 7 bases, and 14 bases separated the two germline ends. CDR3 DNA sequence: TGTGCCAGCAGCTCCCTCGGACGGGGGAATGAGCAGTTCTTC. Amino acids: CASSSLGRGNEQFF.

This clonotype has just a few counts. The chain employs TRBV20-1 and TRBJ1-5; D might be TRBD1 (5 bases). Germline assignment: CDR1 DFQATT and CDR2 SNEGSKA (reference sequence). The CDR3 is 15 residues long. The V gene lost 6 bases and the J gene lost 3 bases, with 18 bases spanning the gap. The CDR3 spells CSATGKGTYNQPQHF. In DNA, the CDR3 is TGCAGTGCCACCGGGAAGGGGACTTACAATCAGCCCCAGCATTTT.

This chain connects TRBV6-2 or TRBV6-3 to TRBJ1-1; D is uncertain. Trimming pared 2 bases from V and 0 bases from J, leaving 7 bases between. CDR3 length: 14 residues. Per germline, CDR1 MNHEY and CDR2 SVGEGT. The CDR3 reads CASSYAGLNTEAFF. The CDR3 coding sequence is TGTGCCAGCAGTTACGCGGGGTTGAACACTGAAGCTTTCTTT.

This chain connects TRBV12-3 or TRBV12-4 to TRBJ1-2; TRBD1 matches at 7 bases. This CDR3 has 16 residues. Trimming took 0 bases from V and 1 from J; bases not matched to a gene: 5. CDR3 bases: TGTGCCAGCAGTTTAGCTACCGGGACAGATAACTATGGCTACACCTTC. Translated: CASSLATGTDNYGYTF.

This clonotype was detected only once. J is TRBJ2-5 and V is TRBV7-9; D gene unclear. Germline loops: CDR1 SEHNR, CDR2 FQNEAQ (reference sequence). V lost 3 bases and J lost 4, with 3 bases in between. CDR3 size: 11 residues. CDR3 nucleotides: TGTGCCAGCAGCTTCCGAGAGACCCAGTACTTC. Residues: CASSFRETQYF.

The chain has TRBV6-5 and TRBJ2-5; 9 bases match TRBD1. The V segment lost 6 bases and the J segment 2 bases; nucleotides outside the gene matches: 7. CDR1 is MNHEY and CDR2 is SVGAGI in the germline V gene. The CDR3 runs 15 residues. CDR3 coding DNA: TGTGCCAGCAGCTCCGGGACAGGGATACAAGAGACCCAGTACTTC. Protein product: CASSSGTGIQETQYF.

This clonotype was observed a handful of times. The chain carries TRBV12-3 or TRBV12-4 and TRBJ1-2, with D unresolved. V shed 1 base and J shed 1 base, with 13 bases lying between them. The CDR3 loop spans 16 amino acids. CDR3 amino acids: CASSLGAGFGNYGYTF. DNA of the CDR3: TGTGCCAGCAGTTTAGGCGCTGGGTTTGGTAACTATGGCTACACCTTC.

This clonotype was seen only a few times. The chain uses TRBV5-1 and TRBJ1-5, with D tentatively TRBD1 (5 bases). V was trimmed by 5 bases and J by 1 base, leaving 16 bases between them. This CDR3 contains 16 residues. Germline CDR1 is SGHRS and CDR2 is YFSETQ. The CDR3 reads CASRFTPGDSNQPQHF. As DNA, the CDR3 is TGCGCCAGCAGATTCACCCCCGGGGACAGCAATCAGCCCCAGCATTTT. Full variable domain (remainder filled in from reference TRBV5-1 and TRBJ1-5): KAGVTQTPRYLIKTRGQQVTLSCSPISGHRSVSWYQQTPGQGLQFLFEYFSETQRNKGNFPGRFSGRQFSNSRSEMNVSTLELGDSALYLCASRFTPGDSNQPQHFGDGTRLSIL.

In its sample, this clonotype was seen a few times. This rearrangement joins TRBV7-2 to TRBJ1-2; D might be TRBD1 (5 bases). The CDR3 spans 14 residues. CDR1 is SGHTA, CDR2 FQGNSA, per germline. The ends were cut back, 5 bases at V and 8 bases at J, with 18 bases in the middle. CDR3 protein: CASSPGRDAGGYTF. DNA of the CDR3: TGTGCCAGCAGCCCAGGGAGAGACGCGGGAGGCTACACCTTC.

A few counts support this clonotype. The chain has TRBV19 and TRBJ1-6, with no clear D. Germline V gene sequence: CDR1 LNHDA, CDR2 SQIVND (reference sequence). V lost 3 bases, J lost 0 bases, and 6 bases lay in between. This CDR3 is 15 amino acids long. The CDR3, as DNA: TGTGCCAGTAGTATCCAGAGCTCCTATAATTCACCCCTCCACTTT. Translating gives CASSIQSSYNSPLHF.

The CDR3 spells CATLEGWSSYNSPLHF. The CDR3 nucleotides are TGTGCCACACTGGAGGGATGGAGCTCCTATAATTCACCCCTCCACTTT. The chain recombines TRBV28 with TRBJ1-6; no firm D call. The CDR3 covers 16 residues. Trimming stripped 10 bases from V and 0 bases from J, with 16 bases between. Germline assignment: CDR1 MDHEN and CDR2 SYDVKM.

This chain uses TRBV11-2 with TRBJ2-2; weak D call: TRBD1 (6 bases). Trimming pared 5 bases from V and 3 bases from J, leaving 10 bases between. CDR1 is SGHAT, CDR2 FQNNGV, per germline. The CDR3 is 14 amino acids. This CDR3 is CASSARGDTGELFF. Here the CDR3 DNA reads TGTGCCAGCAGCGCCAGGGGCGACACCGGGGAGCTGTTTTTT.

The chain uses TRBV4-3 and TRBJ2-7; 8 nucleotides align to TRBD2. The trim removed 1 base at V and 3 bases at J, leaving 2 bases unmatched. Germline assignment: CDR1 LGHNA and CDR2 YSLEER. The CDR3 spans 14 residues. CDR3 nucleotides: TGCGCCAGCAGCCAAGCAACTAGCGGCTACGAGCAGTACTTC. Its protein is CASSQATSGYEQYF.

V gene TRBV12-3 or TRBV12-4 combines with J gene TRBJ1-5; D may be TRBD1 (5 bases). This CDR3 comprises 13 residues. The ends were cut back, 3 bases at V and 5 bases at J, with 8 bases in the middle. The CDR3: CASSFGGDQPQHF. CDR3 DNA: TGTGCCAGCAGTTTCGGGGGGGATCAGCCCCAGCATTTT.

This chain links TRBV2 with TRBJ2-1, with TRBD2 identical over 9 bases. J was trimmed by 1 base and V by 8 bases; bases with no gene match: 6. CDR1 is SNHLY, CDR2 FYNNEI, per germline. This CDR3 is 15 amino acids long. The CDR3 protein is CASGRTSESYNEQFF. CDR3 in DNA: TGTGCCAGCGGGAGGACTAGCGAATCCTACAATGAGCAGTTCTTC.

This chain uses TRBV12-3 or TRBV12-4 with TRBJ1-6; a possible D gene is TRBD1 (6 bases). The CDR3 has 15 residues. V gave up 6 bases and J gave up 2 bases, with 11 bases separating them. The CDR3 bases are TGTGCCAGCAGCCCGGACAGAGCCTATAATTCACCCCTCCACTTT. This sequence encodes CASSPDRAYNSPLHF.

In this sample, this clonotype turned up a few times. V and J are TRBV10-3 and TRBJ1-3; unclear D gene. The V and J ends lost 2 bases and 2 bases respectively, with 7 bases between them. This CDR3 region has 14 residues. The germline CDR1 and CDR2 sequences are ENHRY and SYGVKD. The CDR3 is CAISEPRAGNTIYF. DNA of the CDR3: TGTGCCATCAGTGAGCCTCGGGCTGGAAACACCATATATTTT.

This clonotype has more than one count but fewer than ten. The chain uses TRBV4-3 and TRBJ1-5; TRBD1 agrees at 8 bases. Germline V gene data show CDR1 as LGHNA and CDR2 as YSLEER. The CDR3 contains 15 residues. V shed 3 bases and J 0 bases; nucleotides not matched to a gene: 1. The CDR3 sequence is CASSQDRASNQPQHF. The CDR3 nucleotides read TGCGCCAGCAGCCAGGACAGGGCTAGCAATCAGCCCCAGCATTTT.

V and J are TRBV6-2 or TRBV6-3 and TRBJ2-1; 8 bases fit TRBD2. Trimming took 6 bases from V and 7 from J; bases not matched to a gene: 14. There are 16 residues in the CDR3. CDR1 is MNHEY and CDR2 is SVGEGT in the germline V gene. The CDR3 DNA follows: TGTGCCAGCAGCATCGAATCACGCGGGAGGAAGAATGAGCAGTTCTTC. Encoded protein: CASSIESRGRKNEQFF.

This sequence joins TRBV10-3 and TRBJ1-4, with D perhaps matching TRBD1 (5 bases). There are 14 residues in the CDR3. Deletions cut 10 bases from V and 5 bases from J, with 17 bases between. Germline lookup yields CDR1 ENHRY and CDR2 SYGVKD. The CDR3 loop reads CATRPRDGNEKLFF. In DNA form, the CDR3 reads TGTGCCACCCGTCCCCGGGACGGAAATGAAAAACTGTTTTTT.

The chain joins TRBV20-1 to TRBJ1-5, with D possibly matching TRBD1 (5 bases). V was cut by 1 base and J by 3 bases, with 10 bases left in between. The CDR3 spans 14 residues. Germline V gene data show CDR1 as DFQATT and CDR2 as SNEGSKA (reference sequence). The CDR3 region has the DNA TGCAGTGCTAGAGGGGGCCAGTACAATCAGCCCCAGCATTTT. Translation: CSARGGQYNQPQHF.

For the CDR3, the DNA is TGTGCCAGCAGCTTGCTTGGGACTGTTAACTATGGCTACACCTTC. Protein sequence: CASSLLGTVNYGYTF. This chain uses TRBV7-9 with TRBJ1-2, with D tentatively TRBD1 (5 bases). There are 15 residues in the CDR3. CDR1 is SEHNR and CDR2 is FQNEAQ in the germline V gene (reference sequence). V shed 3 bases and J shed 1 base, with 12 bases lying between them.

The J gene is TRBJ2-3, the V gene TRBV5-1; unclear D gene. V lost 2 bases and J 2 bases, leaving 12 bases between the germline ends. CDR3 size: 15 residues. The V gene's germline CDR1 is SGHRS and CDR2 YFSETQ. This CDR3 is CASSFRRISTDTQYF. Here the CDR3 DNA reads TGCGCCAGCAGCTTCCGAAGAATATCCACAGATACGCAGTATTTT.

V is TRBV7-2 and J is TRBJ2-3, with 7 bases fitting TRBD2. CDR1 and CDR2 (germline): SGHTA, FQGNSA. Trimming took 8 bases from V and 3 from J; bases not matched to a gene: 14. The length of the CDR3 is 16 residues. The CDR3 DNA follows: TGTGCCAGCGCCTCTTTGGCAGGGAGGGGAACAGATACGCAGTATTTT. This encodes CASASLAGRGTDTQYF.

In its sample, this clonotype was seen a few times. The CDR3 nucleotides read TGCGCCAGCAGCCAAGATTATATCCTTGGTAATGAAAAACTGTTTTTT. Protein: CASSQDYILGNEKLFF. The chain couples TRBV4-3 to TRBJ1-4; D unclear. Trimming removed 0 bases from V and 4 bases from J, with 12 bases in between. CDR3 length: 16 residues. Germline-derived CDR1 and CDR2 are LGHNA and YSLEER.

The rearrangement uses TRBV2 and TRBJ1-3; D remains unclear. V was cut by 4 bases and J by 2 bases, with 12 bases left in between. Per germline, CDR1 SNHLY and CDR2 FYNNEI. The length of the CDR3 is 15 residues. For the CDR3, the DNA is TGTGCCAGCAGTGGTCCCTTGGGAACTGGAAACACCATATATTTT. Translated: CASSGPLGTGNTIYF.

The rearrangement links TRBV9 to TRBJ2-1; the D gene is possibly TRBD1 (6 bases). The CDR3 consists of 17 residues. The V gene lost 3 bases and the J gene lost 0 bases, with 16 bases spanning the gap. Germline-derived CDR1 and CDR2 are SGDLS and YYNGEE. This chain's CDR3 is CASSARWGRRSYNEQFF. The CDR3 DNA is TGTGCCAGCAGCGCCCGTTGGGGGCGCCGCTCCTACAATGAGCAGTTCTTC.

J is TRBJ2-1 and V is TRBV12-3 or TRBV12-4; tentatively, D is TRBD1 (6 bases). Trimming took off 7 bases at V and 4 bases at J, with 23 bases between the two ends. The CDR3 totals 17 residues. CDR3 residues: CASTNLVGQGTYNEQFF. Written as DNA, the CDR3 is TGTGCCAGCACAAATTTGGTGGGGCAGGGGACATACAATGAGCAGTTCTTC.